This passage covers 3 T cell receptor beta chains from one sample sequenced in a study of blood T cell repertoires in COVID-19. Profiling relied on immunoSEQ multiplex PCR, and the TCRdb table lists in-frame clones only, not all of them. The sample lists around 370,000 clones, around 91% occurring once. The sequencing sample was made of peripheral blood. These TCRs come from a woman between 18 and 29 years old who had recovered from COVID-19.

The CDR3 here is CASSPDEGVNTEAFF. The CDR3 DNA reads TGTGCCAGCAGCCCGGACGAGGGGGTGAACACTGAAGCTTTCTTT. The chain links TRBV5-5 to TRBJ1-1; D perhaps matches TRBD1 (6 bases). In germline, CDR1 is SGHKS, CDR2 YYEKEE (reference sequence). The CDR3 has 15 amino acids. Trimming pared 4 bases from V and 0 bases from J, leaving 13 bases between. Full variable domain (remainder filled in from reference TRBV5-5 and TRBJ1-1): DAGVTQSPTHLIKTRGQQVTLRCSPISGHKSVSWYQQVLGQGPQFIFQYYEKEERGRGNFPDRFSARQFPNYSSELNVNALLLGDSALYLCASSPDEGVNTEAFFGQGTRLTVV.

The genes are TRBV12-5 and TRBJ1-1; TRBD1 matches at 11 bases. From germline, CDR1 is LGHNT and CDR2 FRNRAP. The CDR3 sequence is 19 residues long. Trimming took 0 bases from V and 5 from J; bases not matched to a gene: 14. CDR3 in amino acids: CASGLVLGTGGTDETEAFF. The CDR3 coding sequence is TGTGCTAGTGGTTTGGTACTGGGGACAGGGGGAACAGATGAGACTGAAGCTTTCTTT.

CDR3 sequence: CASSQDLSRVWPQHF. The CDR3 DNA sequence: TGTGCCAGCAGCCAAGATTTATCGAGGGTTTGGCCCCAGCATTTT. This rearrangement joins TRBV3-1 (or the pseudogene TRBV3-2) to TRBJ1-5; D gene ambiguous. CDR1 and CDR2 (germline): LGHDT, YNNKEL (reference sequence). V was pared by 0 bases and J by 9 bases, with 15 bases between. This CDR3 is built from 15 residues.